This TCR beta chain was retrieved from a study of T cell responses to AZD1222 COVID-19 vaccine. General study findings and limits: Baseline seropositivity occurred in only 5 to 7 AZD1222 recipients. None of the repertoires were sampled until the peak T cell response had passed.

Pooling was applied to second doses at about 4 or about 12 weeks. TCRdb's table, derived via immunoSEQ multiplex PCR, lists solely in-frame clones and lacks some. This sample yields tens of thousands of clones, of which 60% to 85% are seen a single time; approximately 3.5% belongs to the top ten. The CDR3 is made up of 14 amino acids. Germline CDR1 reads SGHNT; CDR2 reads YYREEE (reference sequence). Trimming removed 3 bases from V and 4 bases from J, with 10 bases in between. As to this clone: Its antigen is unidentified.

The chain uses TRBV5-4 and TRBJ1-4, with D unclear. Specimen: peripheral blood, collected 28 days after the second AZD1222 dose. The clonotype was recovered from an adult who received the AZD1222 COVID-19 vaccine. CDR3 sequence (DNA): TGTGCCAGCAGCTCGAGCCTCGATAATGAAAAACTGTTTTTT. Its translation is CASSSSLDNEKLFF.